This T cell receptor beta chain came from a study of CD8 T cells in Susac syndrome. cDNA came from approximately 0.5 to 1 ug RNA primed by random hexamers. Using its own MiXCR run on the immunoSEQ multiplex PCR reads, TCRdb lists one record per CDR3 protein. The table includes 100,000 to 150,000 distinct CDR3 sequences, roughly 94% detected once. Germline V gives CDR1 SGHNT, CDR2 YYREEE (reference sequence). CDR3 length: 13 amino acids. Trimming left V 4 bases short and J 9 bases short, with 14 bases between. TCR beta was sequenced from blood CD8+ and CD4+ T cells. V is TRBV5-4 and J is TRBJ2-4, with D perhaps matching TRBD2 (7 bases). The sample comprised CD8+ T cells from PBMCs. The clonotype originates from a human donor with Susac syndrome. The CDR3 nucleotides read TGTGCCAGCAGCCCACGGGGGGCAGCCATTCAGTACTTC. Its protein product is CASSPRGAAIQYF.